This is a list of T cell receptor beta chains from one sample in a study of regulatory T cells in long-lasting Graves disease. From the multiplex PCR reads, TCRdb called clonotypes with MiXCR, one entry per CDR3 protein. Of about half a million distinct CDR3 sequences listed, approximately 12% are singletons. This sample was also put to use in a study of T cells in Graves' hyperthyroidism and ophthalmopathy.

Source: peripheral blood mononuclear cells (PBMCs), taken at new diagnosis, from a patient treated with antithyroid drugs. Receptors originate from a woman aged 25 to 45 with Graves disease. CDR3s include the opening cysteine and the closing phenylalanine or tryptophan. Fields, in order: D gene, V gene, J gene, clone size, CDR3 DNA, CDR3 protein. D genes are given only for firm matches. Size values are once, few and many counts, or a class for expanded clones, and some rows have none.

-,TRBV11-2,TRBJ2-7,many,TGTGCCAGCAGCTTAATCAGGACCTACGAGCAGTACTTC,CASSLIRTYEQYF
-,TRBV19,TRBJ2-3,-,TGTGCCAGTAGTATGAGGGTGTCACCGACAGATACGCAGTATTTT,CASSMRVSPTDTQYF
-,TRBV29-1,TRBJ1-1,many,TGCAGCGTCAACCCCCGGTTGTCACGCGGTGAAGCTTTCTTT,CSVNPRLSRGEAFF
-,TRBV3-1,TRBJ2-1,-,TGTGCCAGCAGCCAAGTTTATCGGACCAAACGGGGGAGGGAGCAGTTCTTC,CASSQVYRTKRGREQFF
-,TRBV4-1,TRBJ1-2,few,TGCGCCAGCAGCCAATTTGTCGCTATCTATGGCTACACCTTC,CASSQFVAIYGYTF
-,TRBV6-5,TRBJ2-2,-,TGTGCCAGCAGTTATGGGCCGGGAATCGCCGGGGAGCTGTTTTTT,CASSYGPGIAGELFF
-,TRBV20-1,TRBJ2-1,once,TGCAGTGCTAAGGGGTATGGCGGGCAGCACTACAATGAGCAGTTCTTC,CSAKGYGGQHYNEQFF
TRBD2,TRBV7-8,TRBJ2-5,many,TGTGCCAGCAGCTTACTAGCGGGAGGCTGGGGGACCCAGTACTTC,CASSLLAGGWGTQYF
TRBD2,TRBV20-1,TRBJ2-1,many,TGCAGTGCTAGAGTGGGACTAGCGGGTGATGTTTACAATGAGCAGTTCTTC,CSARVGLAGDVYNEQFF
-,TRBV4-1,TRBJ2-1,many,TGCGCCAGCAGCCGAATTTTGTTGGGAGGAGGTGAGCAGTTCTTC,CASSRILLGGGEQFF
TRBD2,TRBV7-9,TRBJ2-1,many,TGTGCCAGCAGCTTTGGTCTAGGCGGGACTACTCACAATGAGCAGTTCTTC,CASSFGLGGTTHNEQFF
-,TRBV4-1,TRBJ1-1,-,TGCGCCAGCAGCCTCCCGACAGATGGGACTGAAGCTTTCTTT,CASSLPTDGTEAFF
-,TRBV12-3/TRBV12-4,TRBJ2-6,-,TGTGCCAGCAGTTTAGAGGGGGTCCGCCCTGGGGCCAACGTCCTGACTTTC,CASSLEGVRPGANVLTF
-,TRBV11-3,TRBJ2-1,many,TGTGCCAGCAGCTCGGGAGTGAGCTCCTACAATGAGCAGTTCTTC,CASSSGVSSYNEQFF
-,TRBV3-1,TRBJ1-1,few,TGTGCCAGCAGCCAATTTCCCTGGGGGAGGGAGTCTGGTGAAGCTTTCTTT,CASSQFPWGRESGEAFF
-,TRBV20-1,TRBJ2-6,-,TGCAGTGCTAGAGATCCGGGTTCCGGGGCCAACGTCCTGACTTTC,CSARDPGSGANVLTF
TRBD2,TRBV20-1,TRBJ2-1,few,TGCAGTGCTAGAAAGACTAGCGGGAGGGGCTATGAGCAGTTCTTC,CSARKTSGRGYEQFF
TRBD1,TRBV28,TRBJ1-2,-,TGTGCCAGCAGTTCACAGGGGTCGGTCGATGGCTACACCTTC,CASSSQGSVDGYTF
-,TRBV28,TRBJ1-5,many,TGTGCCAGCAGTTTAAGTCGTGAGCCCCAGCATTTT,CASSLSREPQHF
-,TRBV12-3/TRBV12-4,TRBJ2-2,-,TGTGCCAGCAGCCCCAGGGGTAGGGCCGGGGAGCTGTTTTTT,CASSPRGRAGELFF
-,TRBV2,TRBJ1-6,few,TGTGCCAGCAGCGCAGACGGAGGATATAATTCACCCCTCCACTTT,CASSADGGYNSPLHF
-,TRBV27,TRBJ1-5,many,TGTGCCAGCAGCGTGGCAGGTAGCAATCAGCCCCAGCATTTT,CASSVAGSNQPQHF
-,TRBV7-9,TRBJ1-1,few,TGTGCCAGCAGCTTCGGAGGGATGGAAGCTTTCTTT,CASSFGGMEAFF